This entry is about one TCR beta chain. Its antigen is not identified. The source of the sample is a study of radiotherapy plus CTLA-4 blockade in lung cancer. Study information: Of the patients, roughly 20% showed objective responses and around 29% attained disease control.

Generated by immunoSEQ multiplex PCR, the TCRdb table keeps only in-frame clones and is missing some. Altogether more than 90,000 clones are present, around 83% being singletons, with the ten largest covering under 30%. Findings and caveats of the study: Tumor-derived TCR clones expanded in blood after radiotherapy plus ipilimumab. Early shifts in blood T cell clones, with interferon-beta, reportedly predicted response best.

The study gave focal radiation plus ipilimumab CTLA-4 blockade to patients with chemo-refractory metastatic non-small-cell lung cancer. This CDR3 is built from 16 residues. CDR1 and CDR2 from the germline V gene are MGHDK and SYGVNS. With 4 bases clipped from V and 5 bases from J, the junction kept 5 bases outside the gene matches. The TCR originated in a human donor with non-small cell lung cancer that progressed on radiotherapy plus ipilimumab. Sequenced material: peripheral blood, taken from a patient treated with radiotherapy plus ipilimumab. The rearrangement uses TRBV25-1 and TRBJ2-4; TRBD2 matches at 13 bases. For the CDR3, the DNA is TGTGCCAGCAGTGCCGCGACTAGCGGGAGGCAAAACATTCAGTACTTC. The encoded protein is CASSAATSGRQNIQYF.